This T cell receptor (beta chain) was captured by sequencing in a study of blood T cell repertoires in COVID-19 (dated by TCRdb to 2019 to 2021). Some background on the complete study: Samples covering the acute and convalescent phases of COVID-19 were provided by collaborators in the United States, Italy and Spain. The material from the prospective study consisted of cDNA or gDNA derived from T cells, B-cell-depleted T cells, or PBMCs. Subjects who had been exposed to COVID-19, were actively infected with it, or had recovered from it provided the deeply sampled blood TCRbeta repertoires that made up the dataset. The repertoires were released in a freely available public database intended as a resource for research on the immune response to SARS-CoV-2. The samples were drawn from two sources: the first 160 participants of the ongoing ImmuneRACE study, and over 1,000 subjects contributed by 6 global collaborators. Sample metadata almost always included a de-identified subject ID, COVID-19 status, age in years and sex. Where available, HLA class I and class II types were taken from metadata supplied by the sample provider and were not determined by assay-based typing.

Trimming removed 0 bases from V and 2 bases from J, leaving 7 bases between the germline ends. From a lookup of the germline V gene, CDR1 and CDR2 are MNHGY and SVAAGI. Spanning cysteine to phenylalanine, the CDR3 consists of 14 amino acids. Kept here is only the CDR3 DNA, which spans 42 bases and is read in frame from base 1. The investigation overall reported the following: The amount of clinical and demographic metadata varied by source and participant and was provided uncurated.

Each collaborating institution followed its own protocols to collect whole blood in K2EDTA tubes. For TCRbeta analysis, collaborators shipped samples as frozen whole blood, isolated PBMCs, or DNA extracted from either of those sample types. TCRbeta CDR3 regions were amplified from genomic DNA using the immunoSEQ Assay, a bias-controlled multiplex PCR. As for the authors' bioinformatics: The number of nucleated cells in each sample was estimated from the amplification of reference gene primers within the assay. To quantify the absolute abundance of each unique TCRbeta CDR3 rearrangement, sequence reads were collapsed and filtered. For each sample, productive Simpson clonality was calculated as the square root of Simpson's diversity index over productive rearrangements. TCRdb took this table from immuneACCESS and kept in-frame rearrangements with V and J called. Such tables lack part of the clones; where checked against another copy, unresolved V genes explain under half of the gap, and the rest is unexplained. D and trimming were read from the DNA, whereas the V and J calls and clone size are those reported in that table. The sample table lists about 260,000 clones, approximately 82% of them with a count of one. Approximately 1.9% of the sample rests with the top ten.

In the case of this clone: What antigen it recognizes has not been identified. Within one base of it there is no much larger clone, and no base qualities were kept.

The receptor was isolated from a woman over 75 with acute or convalescent COVID-19. Sequencing was carried out using peripheral blood. The chain is assembled from TRBV6-9 and TRBJ2-5; the D region possibly corresponds to TRBD2 (6 bases align). The CDR3 region reads CASSYSREQETQYF. The nucleotides are TGTGCCAGCAGTTATTCCCGGGAGCAAGAGACCCAGTACTTC.